The present T cell receptor beta chain was sequenced within a study of blood T cell repertoires in COVID-19. Study details: Acute and convalescent COVID-19 samples came from the United States, Italy and Spain. PBMCs, B-cell-depleted T cells, or T cells provided the cDNA or gDNA that made up the material.

The V end lost 4 bases, the J end lost 4 bases, and 15 bases lay between the germline ends. The germline CDR1 and CDR2 sequences are SGHRS and YFSETQ. The CDR3 is 15 residues long. Per the original data handling: Amplifying reference gene primers gave estimates of nucleated cell counts. Sequenced by immunoSEQ multiplex PCR; TCRdb stores in-frame clones only, minus some. V, J and clone size derive from that table, while D and trimming were established from the DNA sequence. Of approximately 150,000 clones listed, approximately 87% are singletons. The V call is TRBV5-1, the J call TRBJ1-5; a weak D match, TRBD1 (6 bases). The sequencing sample was made of peripheral blood. The TCR sequence derives from an elderly man with acute or convalescent COVID-19. As DNA, the CDR3 is TGCGCCAGCAGCCTGTCAGGGGCATGGAATCAGCCCCAGCATTTT. Its translation: CASSLSGAWNQPQHF. Variable domain in full (rest from reference TRBV5-1 and TRBJ1-5): KAGVTQTPRYLIKTRGQQVTLSCSPISGHRSVSWYQQTPGQGLQFLFEYFSETQRNKGNFPGRFSGRQFSNSRSEMNVSTLELGDSALYLCASSLSGAWNQPQHFGDGTRLSIL.